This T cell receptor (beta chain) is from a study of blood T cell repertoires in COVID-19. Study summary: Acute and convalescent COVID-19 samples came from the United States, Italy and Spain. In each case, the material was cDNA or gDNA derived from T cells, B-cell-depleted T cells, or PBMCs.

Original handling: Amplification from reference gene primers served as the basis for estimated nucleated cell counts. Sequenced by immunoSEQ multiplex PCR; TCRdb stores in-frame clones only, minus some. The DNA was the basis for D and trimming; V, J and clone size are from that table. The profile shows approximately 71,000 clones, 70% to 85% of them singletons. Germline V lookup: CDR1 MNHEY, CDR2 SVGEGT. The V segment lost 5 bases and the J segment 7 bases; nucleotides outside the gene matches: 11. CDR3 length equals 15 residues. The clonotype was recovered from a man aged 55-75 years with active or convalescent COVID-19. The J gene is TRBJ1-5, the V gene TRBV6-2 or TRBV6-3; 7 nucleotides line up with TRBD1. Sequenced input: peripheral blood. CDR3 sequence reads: CASSRDSRFWQPQHF. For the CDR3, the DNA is TGTGCCAGCAGTCGGGACAGCCGTTTCTGGCAGCCCCAGCATTTT.